Sequencing of this T cell receptor beta chain was carried out in a study of blood T cells in healthy people across ages. Study at large: There was about one barcoded beta molecule captured by template switching per two T cells. Study findings and constraints: Estimated diversity that came from one million T cells was considered an underestimate.

This CDR3 is 16 amino acids long. Germline assignment: CDR1 LNHNV and CDR2 YYDKDF (reference sequence). The germline V and J ends were trimmed by 0 bases and 4 bases, with 15 bases remaining between them. The use of a sample-barcoded 5' primer and a J-beta primer mix characterized a second PCR of roughly 6 to 11 cycles. TCRdb ran MiXCR on the 5' RACE reads and lists one entry per CDR3 protein. The data contain over 1,500,000 distinct CDR3 sequences, around 40% of them singletons. A remark on this clonotype: The antigen is undetermined.

Aged roughly 6 to 100, donors were systemically healthy Caucasians from Russia. What was sequenced was blood. This receptor was taken from a human donor in good health. The chain employs TRBV15 and TRBJ2-5, with D tentatively TRBD1 (5 bases). The CDR3 nucleotides are TGTGCCACCAGCAGAGATAGTTGGGAAGGGGCAGAGACCCAGTACTTC. Amino acid sequence: CATSRDSWEGAETQYF.